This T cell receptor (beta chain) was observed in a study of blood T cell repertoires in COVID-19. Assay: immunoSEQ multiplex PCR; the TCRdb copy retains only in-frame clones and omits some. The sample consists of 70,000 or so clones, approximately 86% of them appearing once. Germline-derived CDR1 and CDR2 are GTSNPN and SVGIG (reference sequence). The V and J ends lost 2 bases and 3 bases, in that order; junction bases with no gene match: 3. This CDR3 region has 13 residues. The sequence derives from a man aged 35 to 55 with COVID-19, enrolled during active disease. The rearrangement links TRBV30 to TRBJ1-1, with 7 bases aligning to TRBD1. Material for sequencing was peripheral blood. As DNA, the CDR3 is TGTGCCTGGAGTAGTAGGGGGCACACTGAAGCTTTCTTT. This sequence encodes CAWSSRGHTEAFF. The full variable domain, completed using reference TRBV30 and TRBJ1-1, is SQTIHQWPATLVQPVGSPLSLECTVEGTSNPNLYWYRQAAGRGLQLLFYSVGIGQISSEVPQNLSASRPQDRQFILSSKKLLLSDSGFYLCAWSSRGHTEAFFGQGTRLTVV.